The 11 T cell receptor beta chains reported below all come from one sample, sequenced in a study of cytomegalovirus exposure and HLA in healthy donors. Vbeta (60) and Jbeta (13) primers were used in the PCR. Measured with immunoSEQ multiplex PCR; TCRdb has only the in-frame clones, and not every one. This table has roughly 150,000 clones, over 70% appearing once. What was sequenced was PBMCs. These receptor sequences come from a man aged 25 to 40 in good health and CMV-seronegative.

Concerning this clone: The junction departs from the called germline gene at one end, perhaps through a read error. The chain carries TRBV7-7 and TRBJ2-3; TRBD2 is a possible D gene (5 bases). The CDR3 is 15 residues long. The germline V gene encodes CDR1 SSHAT and CDR2 FNYEAQ (reference sequence). The CDR3 loop reads CASSPPAGNTDTQYF. CDR3 bases: TGTGCTAGCAGCCCCCCGGCGGGCAACACAGATACGCAGTATTTT. The variable domain in full, completed from reference TRBV7-7 and TRBJ2-3, reads GAGVSQSPRYKVTKRGQDVTLRCDPISSHATLYWYQQALGQGPEFLTYFNYEAQPDKSGLPSDRFSAERPEGSISTLTIQRTEQRDSAMYRCASSPPAGNTDTQYFGPGTRLTVL.

Only one count was recorded for this clone. The rearrangement joins TRBV19 to TRBJ1-3; no definite D call. V lost 6 bases and J lost 3, with 15 bases in between. From germline, CDR1 is LNHDA and CDR2 SQIVND (reference sequence). The CDR3 covers 15 residues. For the CDR3, the DNA is TGTGCCAGTAGCCCGAGCTGGGAGAGTGGAAACACCATATATTTT. It codes for CASSPSWESGNTIYF.

A few counts support this clone. This sequence joins TRBV27 and TRBJ1-5; no firm D call. The CDR3 loop spans 12 amino acids. The V and J ends lost 5 bases and 7 bases respectively, with 9 bases between them. The germline V gene has CDR1 MNHEY and CDR2 SMNVEV (reference sequence). The CDR3 DNA reads as TGTGCCAGCAGTCCGACGAGGCAGCCCCAGCATTTT. Translated: CASSPTRQPQHF.

The chain links TRBV5-1 to TRBJ2-5; 9 nucleotides agree with TRBD2. Germline loops: CDR1 SGHRS, CDR2 YFSETQ. The J segment lost 1 base and the V segment lost 0 bases, leaving 7 bases of the junction unmatched. The CDR3 spans 17 residues. CDR3 nucleotides: TGCGCCAGCAGCTTGGCACGTCCGACTAGCGGCCAAGAGACCCAGTACTTC. It yields the protein CASSLARPTSGQETQYF.

A few counts support this clone. The junction and the germline gene differ at one end; a read error may be behind it. V is TRBV7-9 and J is TRBJ1-1; tentative D call: TRBD1 (6 bases). In germline, CDR1 is SEHNR, CDR2 FQNEAQ (reference sequence). There are 13 residues in the CDR3. CDR3 in DNA: TGTGCCAGCAGCTTCGGACAGAACGCTGAAGCTTTCTTT. It is translated as CASSFGQNAEAFF.

This chain joins TRBV7-4 and TRBJ1-3; TRBD1 is a possible D gene (5 bases). This CDR3 spans 15 amino acids. Germline lookup yields CDR1 SGHVT and CDR2 SQSDAQ. The germline V and J ends were trimmed by 3 bases and 4 bases, with 13 bases remaining between them. The CDR3 region has the DNA TGTGCCAGCAGCTTCCGACCCCAGGGAGGAAACACCATATATTTT. As protein: CASSFRPQGGNTIYF.

Turning to this clone: A read error may produce the germline difference seen at one junction end. V usage is TRBV7-9 and J usage is TRBJ2-7; 14 bases are shared with TRBD2. Germline CDR1 is SEHNR and CDR2 is FQNEAQ (reference sequence). CDR3 length equals 18 residues. In DNA, the CDR3 is TGTTCCAGCAGCTTTAGGGGGACTAGCGGGGGAGGTTCCTACGAGCAGTACTTC. Encoded protein: CSSSFRGTSGGGSYEQYF.

The chain employs TRBV18 and TRBJ2-1; 10 nucleotides agree with TRBD2. Trimming at V came to 4 bases and at J to 8 bases, leaving 8 bases not matched to a gene. The CDR3 is 15 residues long. CDR1 KGHSH and CDR2 LQKENI come from the germline V gene. The CDR3: CASSLTSGERYEQFF. Here the CDR3 DNA reads TGTGCCAGCTCACTAACTAGCGGGGAACGGTATGAGCAGTTCTTC.

V gene TRBV4-2 combines with J gene TRBJ2-7; D might be TRBD2 (5 bases). V lost 8 bases and J 2 bases, leaving 7 bases between the germline ends. Germline V gene lookup returns CDR1 LGHNA and CDR2 YNFKEQ. The CDR3 length is 11 residues. This CDR3 is CASGSAYEQYF. In DNA, the CDR3 is TGTGCCAGCGGGAGCGCCTACGAGCAGTACTTC.

The J gene is TRBJ1-2, the V gene TRBV15; no firm D call. Germline CDR1 and CDR2: LNHNV and YYDKDF (reference sequence). This CDR3 is built from 13 residues. V was cut by 3 bases and J by 3 bases, with 8 bases left in between. CDR3 amino acids: CATSRGDYYGYTF. CDR3 DNA sequence: TGTGCCACCAGCAGGGGAGACTACTATGGCTACACCTTC.

V gene TRBV10-1 combines with J gene TRBJ2-7, with D unresolved. The V end lost 6 bases, the J end lost 0 bases, and 12 bases lay between the germline ends. Germline loops: CDR1 WNHNN, CDR2 SYGVQD (reference sequence). The CDR3 is 14 amino acids. The CDR3 protein is CASRVRRSSYEQYF. CDR3 DNA: TGCGCCAGCAGGGTGCGAAGGAGCTCCTACGAGCAGTACTTC.